This T cell receptor (beta chain) came from a study of T cell responses to AZD1222 COVID-19 vaccine. The study's findings and limits: White British donors predominated, females outnumbered males, and clonal diversity was possibly underestimated. Only 5 or 6 individuals given AZD1222 were seropositive at baseline. Without day 14 samples, only post-peak T cell repertoires were studied. Spike-wide vaccine-associated CD4 TCRs dominated at 160-218 and 743-854.

The germline CDR1 and CDR2 sequences are MDHEN and SYDVKM. V was shortened by 4 bases and J by 1 base, with 8 bases between the two germline ends. The CDR3 consists of 14 residues. The repertoire was sequenced with immunoSEQ multiplex PCR; TCRdb's copy has only in-frame clones and lacks some. The repertoire holds about 110,000 clones, with roughly 90% as singletons. A word on this clone: As yet, its antigen is unknown.

The source of this sequence is an adult in good health. The genes are TRBV28 and TRBJ2-1; no firm D call. The sequencing used peripheral blood, collected on day 0 of MenACWY control vaccination. The CDR3 region is CASSSPKSYNEQFF. In DNA form, the CDR3 reads TGTGCCAGCAGTTCTCCCAAGTCCTACAATGAGCAGTTCTTC.